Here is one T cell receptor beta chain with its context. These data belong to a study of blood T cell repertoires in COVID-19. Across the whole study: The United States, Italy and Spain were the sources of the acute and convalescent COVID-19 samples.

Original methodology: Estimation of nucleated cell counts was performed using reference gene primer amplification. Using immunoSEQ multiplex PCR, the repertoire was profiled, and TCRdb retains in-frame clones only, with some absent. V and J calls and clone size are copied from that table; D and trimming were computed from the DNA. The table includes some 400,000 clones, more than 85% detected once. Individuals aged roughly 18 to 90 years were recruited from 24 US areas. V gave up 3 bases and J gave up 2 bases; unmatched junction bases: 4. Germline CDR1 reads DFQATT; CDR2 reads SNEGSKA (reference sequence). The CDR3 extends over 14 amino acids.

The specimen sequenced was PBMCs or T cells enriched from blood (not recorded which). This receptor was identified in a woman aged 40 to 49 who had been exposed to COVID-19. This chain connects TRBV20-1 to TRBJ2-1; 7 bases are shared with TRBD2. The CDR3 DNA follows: TGCAGTGCTAGTCTACGGGGGGCCTACAATGAGCAGTTCTTC. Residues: CSASLRGAYNEQFF.